This T cell receptor beta chain was observed in a study of T-cell memory formation after mild COVID-19. In TCRdb, the 5' RACE reads were re-called with MiXCR into one record per CDR3 protein. The sample lists 450,000 or so distinct CDR3 sequences; 20% were seen once. Germline V CDR1 and CDR2: SGHNT, YYREEE (reference sequence). V shed 4 bases and J shed 2 bases, with 14 bases lying between them. The CDR3 runs to 15 residues. This clonotype was detected a few times. Its antigen is currently unknown. Regarding the study as a whole: The finding that pre-infection memory included some responding clones suggested that cross-reactive memory joined. The study found contracting CD4+ clones mainly in CM and EM and contracting CD8+ clones in EMRA. Second-wave clones that peaked on day 37 lacked confirmed SARS-CoV-2 specificity. Balance between CD4 and CD8 was seen in clones contracting day 15 to 85, and a CD4+ lean was seen in later expanders.

The sample consisted of PBMCs or a T cell subset sorted from them (not recorded which). This sequence was found in an adult woman who had mild COVID-19 (a few samples of this study predate the infection). Cell type and time point are not known. The chain combines TRBV5-4 with TRBJ2-3; perhaps TRBD1 as D (6 bases). The DNA for the CDR3 is TGTGCCAGCAGCGAAACAGGGAGTTACACAGATACGCAGTATTTT. This sequence encodes CASSETGSYTDTQYF.